These 13 T cell receptor beta chains originate from one sample sequenced in a study of graft-versus-host responses after intestinal transplantation. Which antigens these TCRs recognize remains unknown. TCRdb's copy holds only in-frame clones and misses some; the assay was immunoSEQ multiplex PCR. The data contain about 70,000 clones, almost 90% of them singletons. The material was unstimulated CD8+ T cells sorted from spleen or lymph node cells, obtained before transplant. The source is a human donor who was the organ donor for an intestinal transplant.

The chain combines TRBV6-1 with TRBJ2-7; TRBD2 is a possible D gene (7 bases). Germline loops: CDR1 MNHNS, CDR2 SASEGT. This CDR3 has 12 residues. V gave up 7 bases and J gave up 7 bases, with 14 bases separating them. DNA of the CDR3: TGTGCCAGCATGGGGGGGCGTGAGGAGCAGTACGTC. Protein sequence: CASMGGREEQYV.

This CDR3 reads CASSPPSLGLETQYF. In DNA, the CDR3 is TGTGCCAGCAGTCCCCCCTCGTTGGGGCTGGAGACCCAGTACTTC. The chain links TRBV28 to TRBJ2-5; a possible D gene is TRBD1 (5 bases). Looked up from germline, CDR1 is MDHEN and CDR2 is SYDVKM. This CDR3 contains 15 residues. Trimming left V 5 bases short and J 5 bases short, with 18 bases between.

The chain uses TRBV7-9 and TRBJ2-7; TRBD2 matches at 12 bases. Germline-derived CDR1 and CDR2 are SEHNR and FQNEAQ (reference sequence). Trimming removed 2 bases from V and 5 bases from J; junction bases left unmatched: 4. There are 15 residues in the CDR3. The CDR3 here is CASSLSSGGADEQYV. CDR3 DNA sequence: TGTGCCAGCAGCTTATCTAGCGGGGGGGCCGACGAGCAGTACGTC.

V and J are TRBV4-3 and TRBJ2-1; TRBD2 might be the D (6 bases). The V end lost 0 bases, the J end lost 7 bases, and 19 bases lay between the germline ends. Germline loops: CDR1 LGHNA, CDR2 YSLEER. The CDR3 is made up of 17 amino acids. The CDR3 nucleotides are TGCGCCAGCAGCCAAGATCGGGGGTCCATTACGAATAATGAGCAGTTCTTC. This encodes CASSQDRGSITNNEQFF.

The gene calls are TRBV10-3 and TRBJ2-3; tentative D call: TRBD2 (6 bases). The germline V gene has CDR1 ENHRY and CDR2 SYGVKD. Trimming pared 3 bases from V and 0 bases from J, leaving 10 bases between. The CDR3 has 15 residues. The DNA of the CDR3 is TGTGCCATCAGTGACGGGCTAGCGAGCACAGATACGCAGTATTTT. As protein: CAISDGLASTDTQYF.

This sequence joins TRBV9 and TRBJ2-1; the D gene is possibly TRBD1 (6 bases). The length of the CDR3 is 16 residues. Germline CDR1 and CDR2: SGDLS and YYNGEE. The V end was cut by 0 bases, the J end by 4 bases, with 14 bases between. DNA of the CDR3: TGTGCCAGCAGCGTAGTGGCGCAGGGGATTTACAATGAGCAGTTCTTC. It yields the protein CASSVVAQGIYNEQFF.

The chain couples TRBV4-1 to TRBJ2-2, with TRBD1 as a possible D gene (6 bases). The V gene's germline CDR1 is MGHRA and CDR2 YSYEKL. This CDR3 comprises 17 residues. V was pared by 2 bases and J by 2 bases, with 15 bases between. The CDR3 sequence: CASSQHGAQGNTGELFF. The CDR3 nucleotides read TGCGCCAGCAGCCAACACGGCGCACAGGGCAACACCGGGGAGCTGTTTTTT.

V usage is TRBV14 and J usage is TRBJ2-1; a possible D gene is TRBD2 (5 bases). Per germline, CDR1 SGHDN and CDR2 FVKESK. Deletions cut 0 bases from V and 4 bases from J, with 10 bases between. This CDR3 has 15 amino acids. The chain's CDR3 is CASSQDGRVYNEQFF. In DNA, the CDR3 is TGTGCCAGCAGCCAAGATGGGCGGGTATACAATGAGCAGTTCTTC.

The V gene is TRBV6-1, the J gene TRBJ2-7; D perhaps matches TRBD1 (6 bases). Trimming took off 4 bases at V and 1 base at J, with 17 bases between the two ends. The CDR3 contains 16 residues. CDR1 and CDR2 (germline): MNHNS, SASEGT. This CDR3 reads CASSGTVTVGSYEQYV. The DNA of the CDR3 is TGTGCCAGCAGTGGGACAGTAACGGTCGGTTCCTACGAGCAGTACGTC.

The gene calls are TRBV27 and TRBJ1-6; D gene unclear. This CDR3 is 13 amino acids long. The V end lost 4 bases, the J end lost 4 bases, and 5 bases lay between the germline ends. The V gene's germline CDR1 is MNHEY and CDR2 SMNVEV (reference sequence). CDR3 residues: CASSSQYNSPLHF. The CDR3 DNA follows: TGTGCCAGCAGTTCCCAATATAATTCACCCCTCCACTTT.

V and J are TRBV9 and TRBJ2-5; TRBD2 matches 9 bases. Germline CDR1 is SGDLS and CDR2 is YYNGEE. J gave up 5 bases and V 2 bases, and 10 bases lay outside the gene matches. There are 16 residues in the CDR3. This CDR3 reads CASSVWAGGPLETQYF. The DNA for the CDR3 is TGTGCCAGCAGCGTTTGGGCGGGGGGGCCTTTGGAGACCCAGTACTTC.

The V gene is TRBV5-1, the J gene TRBJ1-1; the match to TRBD1 covers 8 bases. V shed 1 base, J shed 4 bases, and the junction held 9 bases outside the gene matches. This CDR3 spans 16 amino acids. Germline loops: CDR1 SGHRS, CDR2 YFSETQ. In DNA form, the CDR3 reads TGCGCCAGCAGCTTGTCGACAGGGGATCGGAGCACTGAAGCTTTCTTT. Protein: CASSLSTGDRSTEAFF.

This clone was seen just once. The V call is TRBV10-2, the J call TRBJ1-1; perhaps TRBD1 as D (6 bases). Trimming removed 5 bases from V and 0 bases from J, with 22 bases in between. Germline assignment: CDR1 WSHSY and CDR2 SAAADI. The CDR3 extends over 18 amino acids. Here the CDR3 reads CASSHTPGHGFMNTEAFF. In DNA, the CDR3 is TGCGCCAGCAGTCACACTCCGGGACACGGCTTCATGAACACTGAAGCTTTCTTT.